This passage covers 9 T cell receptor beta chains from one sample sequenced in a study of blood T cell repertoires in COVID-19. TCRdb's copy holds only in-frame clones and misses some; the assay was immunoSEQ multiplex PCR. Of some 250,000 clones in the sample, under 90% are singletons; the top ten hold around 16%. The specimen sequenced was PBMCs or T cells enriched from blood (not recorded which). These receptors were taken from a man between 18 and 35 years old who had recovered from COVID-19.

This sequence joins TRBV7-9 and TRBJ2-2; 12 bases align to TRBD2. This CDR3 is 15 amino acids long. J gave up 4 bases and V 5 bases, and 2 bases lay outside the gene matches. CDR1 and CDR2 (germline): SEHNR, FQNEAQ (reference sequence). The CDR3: CASSAGLAGTGELFF. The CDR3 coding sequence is TGTGCCAGCAGCGCGGGACTAGCGGGCACCGGGGAGCTGTTTTTT.

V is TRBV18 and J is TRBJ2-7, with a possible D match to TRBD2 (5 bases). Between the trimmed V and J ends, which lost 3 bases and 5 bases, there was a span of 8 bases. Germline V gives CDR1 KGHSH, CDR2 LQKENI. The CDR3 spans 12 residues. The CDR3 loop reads CASSPSGDEQYF. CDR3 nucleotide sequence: TGTGCCAGCTCACCTTCCGGGGACGAGCAGTACTTC.

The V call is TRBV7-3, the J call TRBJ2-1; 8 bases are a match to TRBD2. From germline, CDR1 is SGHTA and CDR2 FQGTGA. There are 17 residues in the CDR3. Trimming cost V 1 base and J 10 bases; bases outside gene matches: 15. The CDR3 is CASSLRPLIAGSGEQFF. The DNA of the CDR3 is TGTGCCAGCAGCTTAAGGCCGTTGATAGCGGGATCCGGGGAGCAGTTCTTC.

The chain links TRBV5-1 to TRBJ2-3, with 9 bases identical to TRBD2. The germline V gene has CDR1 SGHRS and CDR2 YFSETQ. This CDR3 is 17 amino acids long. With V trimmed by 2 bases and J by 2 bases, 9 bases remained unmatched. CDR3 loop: CASSFELTSGYTDTQYF. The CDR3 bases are TGCGCCAGCAGCTTTGAGTTGACTAGCGGATACACAGATACGCAGTATTTT.

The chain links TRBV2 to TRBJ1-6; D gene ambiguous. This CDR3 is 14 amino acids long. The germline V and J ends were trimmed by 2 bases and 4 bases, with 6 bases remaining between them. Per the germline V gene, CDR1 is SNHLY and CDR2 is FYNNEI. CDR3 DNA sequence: TGTGCCAGCAGTGAACCGGAGTATAATTCACCCCTCCACTTT. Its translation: CASSEPEYNSPLHF. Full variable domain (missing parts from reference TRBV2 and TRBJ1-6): EPEVTQTPSHQVTQMGQEVILRCVPISNHLYFYWYRQILGQKVEFLVSFYNNEISEKSEIFDDQFSVERPDGSNFTLKIRSTKLEDSAMYFCASSEPEYNSPLHFGNGTRLTVT.

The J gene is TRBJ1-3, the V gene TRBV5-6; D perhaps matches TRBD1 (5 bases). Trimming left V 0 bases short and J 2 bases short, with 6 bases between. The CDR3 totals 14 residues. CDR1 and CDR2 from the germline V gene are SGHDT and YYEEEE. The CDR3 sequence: CASSLAGPGNTIYF. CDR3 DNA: TGTGCCAGCAGCTTGGCAGGGCCTGGAAACACCATATATTTT.

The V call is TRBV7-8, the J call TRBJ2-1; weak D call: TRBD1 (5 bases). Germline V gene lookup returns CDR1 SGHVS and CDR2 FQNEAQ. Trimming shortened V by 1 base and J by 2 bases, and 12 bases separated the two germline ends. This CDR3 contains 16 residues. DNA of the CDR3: TGTGCCAGCAGCTTAGTACAGGACCCGGCCTACAATGAGCAGTTCTTC. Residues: CASSLVQDPAYNEQFF.

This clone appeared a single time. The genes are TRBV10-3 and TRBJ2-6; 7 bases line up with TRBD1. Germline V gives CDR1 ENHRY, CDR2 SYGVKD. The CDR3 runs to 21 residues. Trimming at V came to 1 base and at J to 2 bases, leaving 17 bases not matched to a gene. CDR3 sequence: CAISEFGAGEYRGTGANVLTF. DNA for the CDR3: TGTGCCATCAGTGAGTTCGGCGCGGGCGAATACAGGGGAACTGGGGCCAACGTCCTGACTTTC.

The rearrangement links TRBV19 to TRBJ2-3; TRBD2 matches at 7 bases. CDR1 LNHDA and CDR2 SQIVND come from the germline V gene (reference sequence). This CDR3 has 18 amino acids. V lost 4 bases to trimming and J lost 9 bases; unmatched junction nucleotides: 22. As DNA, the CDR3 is TGTGCCAGTAGTAAGGGAGTCGCGAAGCGGGGCGGCTTAGGCACGCAGTATTTT. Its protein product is CASSKGVAKRGGLGTQYF.